This T cell receptor (beta chain) was recorded in a study of blood T cells in healthy people across ages. The second PCR ran 7 to 11 cycles with a sample-barcoded 5' primer and J-beta primers. CDR3-containing paired-end reads numbered at least 3 million in each sample. TCRdb re-derived calls from the 5' RACE reads in MiXCR, one entry per CDR3 protein. The sample comprises 550,000 to 650,000 distinct CDR3 sequences, roughly 31% of which are singletons, and 15% to 17% rests with the top ten. CDR1 is SEHNR, CDR2 FQNEAQ, per germline (reference sequence). Unmatched junction bases numbered 9, after V lost 7 bases and J lost 5 bases. This CDR3 is 15 amino acids long.

The receptor was derived from a woman at least 80 years old in good health. The rearrangement joins TRBV7-9 to TRBJ2-1, with TRBD2 identical over 9 bases. The specimen sequenced was blood. The CDR3 DNA sequence: TGTGCCAGCACCTCTTGGCTAGCGGGGAACAATGAGCAGTTCTTC. Residues: CASTSWLAGNNEQFF.